This record looks at one T cell receptor beta chain sequence and its context. This clone was counted only a few times. What this receptor recognizes is not known. Base qualities are not recorded, but no much larger clone differs from it by a single base. Library creation used the immunoSEQ multiplex PCR assay. The multiplex PCR relied on a mix of 60 forward primers for TCR Vbeta segments and 13 reverse primers for TCR Jbeta segments. Amplification of the CDR3 region of rearranged TCR beta genes was performed with a multiplex PCR assay on genomic DNA. The amplified TCR beta libraries were sequenced on the Illumina HiSeq System as 87-base-pair reads. Concerning the study's data processing: A later analysis counted approximately 76 million unique TCR beta chains across the 666 repertoires, and some 11 million of these chains were shared by at least two donors. To remove PCR and sequencing errors, raw reads were error-corrected and collapsed into unique sequences using a nearest-neighbor algorithm that merged closely related sequences. V, D and J gene segments were assigned by aligning CDR3 sequences to IMGT reference sequences. For a sequence to be retained, at least a six-nucleotide match to both a V gene segment and a J gene segment was required. Rearrangements were called productive when the CDR3 lacked stop codons and stayed in frame with V and J; all others were non-productive. CDR3 was defined by IMGT convention, running from the second conserved V-encoded cysteine to the conserved J-encoded phenylalanine. Sequences without an unambiguous match to a single V gene segment were excluded from the earlier analysis of 587 of the donors. An earlier analysis of 450 to 650 of the donors called V segments functional above 56.7% productive rearrangements and segregating when the between-donor standard deviation exceeded 5%. A statistical classification framework was built to diagnose cytomegalovirus status from the catalog of TCR beta chain sequences. A later analysis assigned V and J genes by comparing TCR nucleotide sequences with IMGT/GENE-DB human TR gene sequences. A later analysis assigned CDR3 sequences and most-parsimonious VDJ recombination scenarios with the TCRdist pipeline. In a later analysis, each TCR beta chain was defined by its CDR3 amino acid sequence together with its V-gene family, and reads lacking a unique V-gene family were excluded. To address suspected cross-contamination and a sequencing artifact, a later analysis removed 592 highly shared, low-generation-probability nucleotide sequences. A later analysis calculated a clonal expansion index for each public chain from normalized within-repertoire ranks of inferred template counts. In a later analysis, generation probabilities were computed using a VDJ recombination model fitted to out-of-frame rearrangements, and the results were checked against IGoR. Hypergeometric tests were used in a later analysis to score TCR-TCR, TCR-HLA and TCR-CMV co-occurrence, with a repertoire-size bias correction applied to the TCR pairs. A later analysis estimated false discovery rates by permuting HLA or CMV assignments 20 times. In a later analysis, co-occurring TCRs were grouped using DBSCAN, with TCRdist sequence similarity added in when clustering inside HLA-allele-positive subsets. Co-occurrence clustering excluded repertoires with fewer than 30,000 or more than 120,000 public chains, plus five with anomalous nucleotide sharing. Held by TCRdb, this immuneACCESS table contains in-frame sequences only and omits some clones. Under half of the omission traces to an unresolved V gene where checked; the cause of the rest is unknown. V and J calls and clone size are copied from that table; D and trimming were computed from the DNA. The sample table contains some 100,000 clones; only one count was recorded for approximately 80% of them. The ten largest make up under 2.5% of the sample.

The data belong to a study of cytomegalovirus exposure and HLA in healthy donors (dated 2017 in TCRdb). Some background on the complete study: According to an earlier analysis of around 600 of the donors, some 170 million T cells yielded over 100 million unique TCR beta sequences and about 280 Gb of sequence data. An early release that covered fewer than 750 HLA-typed donors contained approximately 300 gigabases of sequencing data and about 93 million unique TCR sequences. Of the roughly 400 genotyped donors, approximately 82% fell in the genetic ancestry cluster associated with self-reported Caucasian donors. The aim of the study was to test whether cataloging public T cell receptors could identify signatures of past pathogen exposure. The study profiled the T cell repertoires of under 700 subjects by immunosequencing and related them to cytomegalovirus serostatus. Besides the first cohort of 550 to 750 subjects, a separate validation cohort made up of 120 or so different subjects was used. To predict cytomegalovirus infection status, the study combined high-throughput TCR immunosequencing, statistical association of individual TCRs with disease status, and machine learning. A later analysis re-analyzed previously published TCR beta repertoires from roughly 630 donors and added high-resolution HLA genotyping to study TCR occurrence patterns. In the later analysis, no new phenotypic data were used to find candidate immune exposures; instead, reliance was placed on TCR beta sequences and their occurrence across donors. An earlier analysis of around 640 of the donors used high-throughput TCR beta sequencing to judge whether each TCR beta V gene segment behaved as functional or pseudogenic. Donor age, sex, ethnicity and CMV serostatus were collected together with the repertoire data. A later genetic analysis took genome-wide SNP genotypes for about three fifths of the 666 donors and used that subset as a discovery cohort. All discovery cohort repertoires had been generated on a single sequencing platform. Class I and class II HLA loci were covered by the typing at four-digit resolution. The number of donors typed differed by locus, with roughly 620-630 for A, B, C, DRB1 and DQB1, roughly 520 for DQA1, 600 to 610 for DPA1, and about 450 for DPB1. A handful of DR-DQ haplotypes were treated as single units for association and clustering because of strong linkage in the cohort. On average, 235,054 unique TCR beta nucleotide sequences were sequenced per donor among roughly 430 genotyped donors of the cohort, with roughly 18% of those sequences being non-productive.

The cohort was made up of 650 to 700 healthy bone marrow donors. At the time of sampling, every cohort member was nominally healthy, though immune exposures that went unrecorded were likely present. The donor tested CMV seronegative and was one of the 352 seronegative cohort members. A peripheral blood sample was collected from each donor, and TCR beta sequencing was performed on peripheral blood mononuclear cells. The Qiagen DNeasy Blood Extraction Kit was used to extract genomic DNA from the blood cell samples. Looking up the germline V gene (reference sequence) yields CDR1 SEHNR and CDR2 FQNEAQ. The CDR3 has 16 amino acids, counting the end cysteine and phenylalanine. Only the CDR3 part of the read is kept: 48 bases, read in frame from the first base. Germline trimming amounts to 6 bases on V and 9 bases on J, with 17 as the count of junction bases outside the gene matches. The paper's findings and limits, for the study overall: Some IMGT-functional V segments, including TRBV6-2 and TRBV6-3, could not be told apart with the 87-base-pair reads, so those segments were excluded. Across donors, most TCR sequences were observed very rarely, whereas some public TCRs were present in many individuals. Several of the top co-occurrence clusters appeared to be linked to parvovirus B19, influenza, CMV and Epstein-Barr virus, according to a later analysis. Because some donors lacked HLA typing at each locus, the association tests relied only on the typed subset. The study listed 164 TCR beta chains as associated with cytomegalovirus. This cohort had only TCR beta chains sequenced, and the lack of alpha or paired-chain data limited which features could be detected. A group of highly shared sequence variants was considered likely to be a technical artifact of the sequencing pipeline. The only immune exposure information available for the cohort was CMV serostatus. About 15 rarely observed V segments, including chromosome 9 orphons, were excluded from the earlier analysis of several hundred of the donors because counts were too low. A later genetic analysis associated a missense DCLRE1C variant with V-gene and J-gene trimming of TCR beta chains, and an independent cohort replicated the association. Assigning TCR associations to individual alleles was difficult when HLA alleles, especially DR and DQ, strongly co-occurred. A further reported finding was that TCR beta sequences accurately predicted the HLA-A and HLA-B alleles for most subjects in the first cohort. Linkage disequilibrium might explain the correlated functional status among segregating V segments, but an unknown experimental factor could not be ruled out. A later analysis associated 15,000 to 20,000 TCR beta sequences with specific HLA alleles at a false discovery rate of 0.05. The classifier was reported to diagnose cytomegalovirus status with high specificity and sensitivity in both the original cohort and the validation cohort. In an earlier analysis of approximately 590 of the donors, most TCR beta V segments appeared in productive rearrangements about 87% or about 30% of the time, broadly matching IMGT annotations. A later analysis found that TCR association rates varied across HLA loci, with DRB1 alleles showing the most associated TCRs and HLA-C alleles the fewest. In a later analysis, HLA-associated TCR beta chains showed more clonal expansion and lower generation probabilities than non-associated chains that were equally common. The authors suggested that the approach could potentially be extended to other disease states and immunological phenotypes. According to a later analysis, most CMV-associated TCR beta chains appeared to be HLA-restricted, and the HLA associations seemed to be driven largely by CMV exposure. Presence/absence analyses assumed roughly uniform sequencing depth across donors, an assumption that may not hold. In vitro tests confirmed that a few of the cytomegalovirus-associated TCR beta chains recognize cytomegalovirus antigens. According to a later genetic analysis, donors in an Asian-associated ancestry cluster had fewer N-insertions in productive TCRs than the approximately 710-donor mean.

The chain couples TRBV7-9 to TRBJ2-3; 8 junctional bases match TRBD1. Sample: PBMCs. The receptor was isolated from a woman aged 25 to 39 in good health and CMV-seronegative. The nucleotide sequence reads as follows: TGTGCCAGCAGGCCAGAGCAGGGGGCCGGTCGGAGAACGCAGTATTTT. It translates as CASRPEQGAGRRTQYF.